Listed here are 31 T cell receptor beta chains from one sample, sequenced in a study of tumor-infiltrating lymphocytes in localized non-small cell lung cancer. Clones were read by immunoSEQ multiplex PCR, and TCRdb kept only the in-frame ones, dropping some. The sample lists around 17,000 clones; around 81% were seen once. The specimen sequenced was uninvolved lung tissue not adjacent to the tumor. The receptors shown here come from a human donor with non-small cell lung cancer.

The gene calls are TRBV7-9 and TRBJ1-4, with 10 bases lining up with TRBD1. The CDR3 length is 14 residues. Trimming took 8 bases from V and 8 from J; bases not matched to a gene: 8. Germline CDR1 and CDR2: SEHNR and FQNEAQ (reference sequence). In nucleotides, the CDR3 is TGTGCCAGCGGGGAGCCGGGACAGGGGGAAAAACTGTTTTTT. Translation gives CASGEPGQGEKLFF.

This clone has only one observation. The rearrangement joins TRBV5-3 to TRBJ2-7; D remains unclear. TRBV5-3 is flagged as an ORF with uncertain function. CDR3 length: 10 amino acids. The V end lost 3 bases, the J end lost 2 bases, and 0 bases lay between the germline ends. CDR3 in amino acids: CARSSYEQYF. As DNA, the CDR3 is TGTGCCAGAAGCTCCTACGAGCAGTACTTC.

The CDR3 DNA is TGTGCCAGCACAAGAACGGGACTAGCTATCAGGGTTGGCAATGAGCAGTTCTTC. Amino acid sequence: CASTRTGLAIRVGNEQFF. V is TRBV2 and J is TRBJ2-1, with 9 positions matching TRBD2. The ends lost 7 bases at V and 6 bases at J; junction bases unmatched: 19. Germline assignment: CDR1 SNHLY and CDR2 FYNNEI. The CDR3 is 18 residues long.

The rearrangement joins TRBV5-6 to TRBJ2-5; D gene ambiguous. The germline gives CDR1 SGHDT, CDR2 YYEEEE. V was trimmed by 0 bases and J by 5 bases, leaving 5 bases between them. CDR3 size: 12 residues. The CDR3 bases are TGTGCCAGCAGCTTGGTGTGGGAGACCCAGTACTTC. Its protein is CASSLVWETQYF.

This rearrangement joins TRBV7-6 to TRBJ2-1, with TRBD2 identical over 11 bases. CDR3 length equals 17 residues. From germline, CDR1 is SGHVS and CDR2 FNYEAQ. J was trimmed by 0 bases and V by 3 bases; bases with no gene match: 4. CDR3 amino acids: CASSFSGLADSYNEQFF. The CDR3 region has the DNA TGTGCCAGCAGCTTTTCGGGACTAGCGGACTCCTACAATGAGCAGTTCTTC.

V gene TRBV28 combines with J gene TRBJ2-7; no definite D call. The CDR3 spans 14 residues. Germline V CDR1 and CDR2: MDHEN, SYDVKM. Trimming took off 7 bases at V and 2 bases at J, with 15 bases between the two ends. The CDR3 reads CASTLGPGTYEQYF. DNA for the CDR3: TGTGCCAGCACCCTAGGCCCGGGTACCTACGAGCAGTACTTC. Looking up the rest from reference TRBV28 and TRBJ2-7 gives the full variable domain: DVKVTQSSRYLVKRTGEKVFLECVQDMDHENMFWYRQDPGLGLRLIYFSYDVKMKEKGDIPEGYSVSREKKERFSLILESASTNQTSMYLCASTLGPGTYEQYFGPGTRLTVT.

The chain carries TRBV6-5 and TRBJ2-7; TRBD1 agrees at 11 bases. CDR1 MNHEY and CDR2 SVGAGI come from the germline V gene. V shed 5 bases, J shed 4 bases, and the junction held 7 bases outside the gene matches. This CDR3 spans 15 amino acids. CDR3 residues: CASSGGQGGVYEQYF. The CDR3 DNA reads TGTGCCAGCAGTGGGGGACAGGGGGGAGTGTACGAGCAGTACTTC.

This rearrangement joins TRBV7-2 to TRBJ2-5; D may be TRBD1 or TRBD2 (5 bases each). Trimming left V 1 base short and J 6 bases short, with 15 bases between. Germline V gene data show CDR1 as SGHTA and CDR2 as FQGNSA. The CDR3 is 15 amino acids. The CDR3 is CASSLGHRDVKTQYF. The CDR3 DNA follows: TGTGCCAGCAGCTTAGGCCACCGGGACGTGAAGACCCAGTACTTC.

The chain carries TRBV30 and TRBJ2-3; D unresolved. Between the trimmed V and J ends, which lost 0 bases and 9 bases, there was a span of 7 bases. The CDR3 has 11 residues. Germline V gene sequence: CDR1 GTSNPN, CDR2 SVGIG (reference sequence). The CDR3 reads CAWSVLGTQYF. The CDR3 DNA follows: TGTGCCTGGAGTGTACTGGGGACGCAGTATTTT.

J is TRBJ1-5 and V is TRBV4-1, with D unclear. CDR1 is MGHRA and CDR2 is YSYEKL in the germline V gene. The CDR3 is 12 residues long. Trimming shortened V by 0 bases and J by 7 bases, and 4 bases separated the two germline ends. This CDR3 is CASSQDEQPQHF. The CDR3 DNA reads TGCGCCAGCAGCCAAGATGAGCAGCCCCAGCATTTT.

This chain connects TRBV4-2 to TRBJ2-1, with 11 bases matching TRBD2. Unmatched junction bases numbered 4, after V lost 0 bases and J lost 3 bases. Per germline, CDR1 LGHNA and CDR2 YNFKEQ. This CDR3 spans 17 amino acids. The CDR3 loop reads CASSQDFSGGGYNEQFF. CDR3 nucleotide sequence: TGTGCCAGCAGCCAAGATTTTAGCGGGGGGGGCTACAATGAGCAGTTCTTC.

The chain carries TRBV2 and TRBJ2-1; D could derive from TRBD1 or TRBD2 (5 bases each). CDR1 is SNHLY, CDR2 FYNNEI, per germline. The CDR3 has 15 amino acids. V lost 4 bases, J lost 6 bases, and 16 bases lay in between. CDR3 sequence: CASSVSRDRPNEQFF. The CDR3 coding sequence is TGTGCCAGCAGTGTGAGCCGGGACCGACCCAATGAGCAGTTCTTC.

In DNA, the CDR3 is TGCGCCAGCAGTCCAGCAAACACTGCCTACAATGAGCAGTTCTTC. Translating gives CASSPANTAYNEQFF. The chain has TRBV5-1 and TRBJ2-1; D remains ambiguous. With 5 bases removed from V and 2 bases from J, the gap between germline ends came to 14 bases. The germline gives CDR1 SGHRS, CDR2 YFSETQ. The length of the CDR3 is 15 residues.

The rearrangement joins TRBV7-8 to TRBJ1-2; no reliable D call. The V and J ends lost 3 bases and 3 bases respectively, with 11 bases between them. Germline lookup yields CDR1 SGHVS and CDR2 FQNEAQ. CDR3 length: 14 amino acids. The DNA of the CDR3 is TGTGCCAGCAGCTTGGCCGTAGGAGACTATGGCTACACCTTC. Amino acid sequence: CASSLAVGDYGYTF.

This clone was counted only a few times. The chain carries TRBV6-4 and TRBJ1-1; D uncertain. Germline CDR1 MRHNA, CDR2 SNTAGT. Trimming took 5 bases from V and 6 from J, leaving 16 bases between them. CDR3 length equals 14 residues. The CDR3, as DNA: TGTGCCAGCAGTCCCCAACCGGGGAGCGCTGAAGCTTTCTTT. Protein product: CASSPQPGSAEAFF.

This chain connects TRBV5-1 to TRBJ2-2; D possibly corresponds to TRBD2 (6 bases). The CDR3 contains 15 residues. Per the germline V gene, CDR1 is SGHRS and CDR2 is YFSETQ. V gave up 2 bases and J gave up 1 base, with 9 bases separating them. CDR3: CASSFEGGNTGELFF. CDR3 in DNA: TGCGCCAGCAGCTTCGAGGGAGGGAACACCGGGGAGCTGTTTTTT.

This chain joins TRBV5-6 and TRBJ1-1; 8 nucleotides line up with TRBD1. Germline values: CDR1 SGHDT, CDR2 YYEEEE. CDR3 size: 15 residues. Germline trimming cut 0 bases from V and 6 bases from J; bases unmatched to any gene: 7. CDR3 coding DNA: TGTGCCAGCAGCTTGGTTGACAGGGGCGGCGCTGAAGCTTTCTTT. This encodes CASSLVDRGGAEAFF.

This chain uses TRBV28 with TRBJ1-5; D remains ambiguous. Germline V gives CDR1 MDHEN, CDR2 SYDVKM. The CDR3 extends over 14 amino acids. V was shortened by 7 bases and J by 2 bases, with 12 bases between the two germline ends. The CDR3 DNA reads as TGTGCCAGCAAATTGTGGGAGGGCAATCAGCCCCAGCATTTT. Residues: CASKLWEGNQPQHF. Variable domain in full (rest from reference TRBV28 and TRBJ1-5): DVKVTQSSRYLVKRTGEKVFLECVQDMDHENMFWYRQDPGLGLRLIYFSYDVKMKEKGDIPEGYSVSREKKERFSLILESASTNQTSMYLCASKLWEGNQPQHFGDGTRLSIL.

This clone was seen more than once but under ten times. The rearrangement uses TRBV30 and TRBJ2-1; D not certain. This CDR3 region has 12 residues. Trimming took off 2 bases at V and 11 bases at J, with 13 bases between the two ends. Germline V gene lookup returns CDR1 GTSNPN and CDR2 SVGIG (reference sequence). This CDR3 is CAWSRDSQQQFF. The DNA for the CDR3 is TGTGCCTGGAGTAGAGACTCCCAACAGCAGTTCTTC.

This rearrangement joins TRBV5-1 to TRBJ2-3, with D maybe TRBD2 (6 bases). CDR1 is SGHRS, CDR2 YFSETQ, per germline. The CDR3 is made up of 15 amino acids. With 5 bases removed from V and 2 bases from J, the gap between germline ends came to 15 bases. This chain's CDR3 is CASRSGTHPTDTQYF. CDR3 coding DNA: TGCGCCAGCAGGTCCGGGACTCATCCCACAGATACGCAGTATTTT.

This clone was observed once. The CDR3 loop reads CASRDYSYNEQFF. The CDR3 DNA sequence: TGTGCCAGCAGGGACTACTCCTACAATGAGCAGTTCTTC. The chain links TRBV10-3 to TRBJ2-1, with 7 bases that match TRBD2. Germline CDR1 is ENHRY and CDR2 is SYGVKD. Germline trimming cut 10 bases from V and 0 bases from J; bases unmatched to any gene: 3. The CDR3 has 13 residues.

This chain uses TRBV5-1 with TRBJ1-1; D may be TRBD1 (5 bases). V was shortened by 2 bases and J by 1 base, with 15 bases between the two germline ends. This CDR3 is 16 amino acids long. Germline-derived CDR1 and CDR2 are SGHRS and YFSETQ. CDR3 amino acids: CASSFLPGPTNTEAFF. CDR3 DNA sequence: TGCGCCAGCAGCTTTTTACCGGGGCCGACGAACACTGAAGCTTTCTTT.

The chain employs TRBV2 and TRBJ2-5, with D maybe TRBD2 (5 bases). Germline lookup yields CDR1 SNHLY and CDR2 FYNNEI. Deletions cut 4 bases from V and 5 bases from J, with 14 bases between. The CDR3 extends over 14 amino acids. This CDR3 is CASSGTWSGETQYF. CDR3 nucleotides: TGTGCCAGCAGTGGTACCTGGTCGGGGGAGACCCAGTACTTC.

CDR3 sequence: CAWSLRGTDTQYF. CDR3 DNA sequence: TGTGCCTGGAGTCTGCGGGGCACAGATACGCAGTATTTT. This rearrangement joins TRBV30 to TRBJ2-3; perhaps TRBD2 as D (5 bases). The ends were cut back, 2 bases at V and 1 base at J, with 7 bases in the middle. Per the germline V gene, CDR1 is GTSNPN and CDR2 is SVGIG (reference sequence). CDR3 length: 13 residues. Drawing the rest from reference TRBV30 and TRBJ2-3, the complete variable domain is SQTIHQWPATLVQPVGSPLSLECTVEGTSNPNLYWYRQAAGRGLQLLFYSVGIGQISSEVPQNLSASRPQDRQFILSSKKLLLSDSGFYLCAWSLRGTDTQYFGPGTRLTVL.

This chain uses TRBV27 with TRBJ2-3; 13 nucleotides agree with TRBD2. This CDR3 spans 16 amino acids. The V gene's germline CDR1 is MNHEY and CDR2 SMNVEV (reference sequence). Unmatched junction bases numbered 12, after V lost 8 bases and J lost 7 bases. The CDR3 DNA is TGTGCCAGCCTAGGAGTGACTAGCGGGAGGCACCATACGCAGTATTTT. Translated, it gives CASLGVTSGRHHTQYF.

The CDR3 loop reads CASRPGQGAYEQYF. CDR3 coding DNA: TGCGCCAGCAGACCGGGACAGGGGGCCTACGAGCAGTACTTC. This rearrangement joins TRBV5-1 to TRBJ2-7; 11 bases are a match to TRBD1. Unmatched junction bases numbered 3, after V lost 5 bases and J lost 2 bases. CDR3 length equals 14 residues. Germline CDR1 and CDR2: SGHRS and YFSETQ.

In its sample, this clone was seen once. V and J are TRBV28 and TRBJ2-3; possibly TRBD1 for D (5 bases). Trimming took 2 bases from V and 3 from J, leaving 15 bases between them. The germline gives CDR1 MDHEN, CDR2 SYDVKM. This CDR3 spans 16 amino acids. Written as DNA, the CDR3 is TGTGCCAGCAGTTTAGCCCCTAGAAGGGGAACAGATACGCAGTATTTT. It codes for CASSLAPRRGTDTQYF. Using reference TRBV28 and TRBJ2-3 for the parts outside the CDR3, the full variable domain is DVKVTQSSRYLVKRTGEKVFLECVQDMDHENMFWYRQDPGLGLRLIYFSYDVKMKEKGDIPEGYSVSREKKERFSLILESASTNQTSMYLCASSLAPRRGTDTQYFGPGTRLTVL.

This chain links TRBV6-5 with TRBJ1-4; TRBD1 matches at 11 bases. Germline V gives CDR1 MNHEY, CDR2 SVGAGI. Unmatched junction bases numbered 6, after V lost 6 bases and J lost 9 bases. This CDR3 region has 14 residues. The CDR3 coding sequence is TGTGCCAGCAGCATCGGGACAGGGGGTCAAAAACTGTTTTTT. Its translation: CASSIGTGGQKLFF.

The chain carries TRBV29-1 and TRBJ1-3; unclear D gene. Trimming took 7 bases from V and 0 from J, leaving 10 bases between them. Germline loops: CDR1 SQVTM, CDR2 ANQGSEA. The CDR3 extends over 13 amino acids. CDR3 in amino acids: CSAGSGSGNTIYF. The DNA for the CDR3 is TGCAGCGCCGGCTCAGGCTCTGGAAACACCATATATTTT.

This clone is a singleton in its sample. The chain combines TRBV29-1 with TRBJ2-7; D gene uncertain. Trimming took off 6 bases at V and 0 bases at J, with 12 bases between the two ends. The CDR3 sequence is 13 residues long. Germline V CDR1 and CDR2: SQVTM, ANQGSEA. In DNA, the CDR3 is TGCAGCGTCTGGGCCCACTCCTCCTACGAGCAGTACTTC. The encoded protein is CSVWAHSSYEQYF.

The V call is TRBV13, the J call TRBJ2-3, with TRBD2 as a possible D gene (6 bases). The CDR3 has 15 residues. The V end lost 3 bases, the J end lost 3 bases, and 13 bases lay between the germline ends. Per the germline V gene, CDR1 is PRHDT and CDR2 is FYEKMQ (reference sequence). The CDR3 DNA sequence: TGTGCCAGCAGCTTTGACGGGAGTGGGACAGATACGCAGTATTTT. Protein sequence: CASSFDGSGTDTQYF.